Listed below are T cell receptor beta chains from one sample, sequenced in a study of CD8+ T cells in alopecia areata. Here immunoSEQ multiplex PCR was the method, and the copy in TCRdb shows in-frame clones only, minus some. The data contain about 23,000 clones, 52% of them seen just once; the ten biggest clones take up 31%. The source material was NKG2D-high CD8+ T cells sorted from blood. The receptors were gathered from a human donor with alopecia areata. CDR3s include the opening cysteine and the closing phenylalanine or tryptophan. A D gene is named only where the DNA matches it firmly. The size of a clone is reported for some rows only, either as once, few or many, or as a class for expanded clones.

J gene	V gene	clone size	D gene	CDR3 protein	CDR3 DNA
TRBJ2-3	TRBV5-1	.	TRBD2	CASSLTGTSGGGPDTQYF	TGCGCCAGCAGCTTGACGGGTACTAGCGGAGGCGGGCCAGATACGCAGTATTTT
TRBJ2-2	TRBV15	.	.	CATSRDEMEKGRPTGELFF	TGTGCCACCAGCAGAGATGAGATGGAAAAGGGGCGACCTACCGGGGAGCTGTTTTTT
TRBJ2-3	TRBV5-1	.	.	CASSSHTTDTQYF	TGCGCCAGCAGCTCGCACACCACAGATACGCAGTATTTT
TRBJ2-1	TRBV5-4	.	TRBD2	CASSRTSGLEYNEQFF	TGTGCCAGCAGCCGGACTAGCGGACTAGAGTACAATGAGCAGTTCTTC
TRBJ2-7	TRBV6-5	.	.	CASSYSIPQPSYEQYF	TGTGCCAGCAGTTACTCGATACCACAGCCCTCCTACGAGCAGTACTTC
TRBJ2-7	TRBV28	medium-sized	.	CASSFLPGPYEQYF	TGTGCCAGCAGTTTCCTCCCAGGACCTTACGAGCAGTACTTC
TRBJ2-5	TRBV27	.	TRBD1	CASSPTRGLRETQYF	TGTGCCAGCAGTCCTACCAGGGGGCTCAGGGAGACCCAGTACTTC
TRBJ1-5	TRBV28	.	.	CASSFFAYSNQPQHF	TGTGCCAGCAGTTTTTTTGCATATAGCAATCAGCCCCAGCATTTT
TRBJ2-5	TRBV6-5	.	.	CASSSFWTNLQETQYF	TGTGCCAGCAGTTCTTTCTGGACTAACCTTCAGGAGACCCAGTACTTC
TRBJ2-7	TRBV28	many	.	CASRPGGGSSYEQYF	TGTGCCAGCCGCCCTGGAGGGGGAAGCTCCTACGAGCAGTACTTC
TRBJ2-6	TRBV6-5	once	.	CASSLSSSGANVLTF	TGTGCCAGCAGTTTGTCCAGCTCTGGGGCCAACGTCCTGACTTTC
TRBJ2-2	TRBV11-2	.	.	CASSLAGELFF	TGTGCCAGCAGCTTAGCCGGGGAGCTGTTTTTT
TRBJ2-7	TRBV27	.	.	CASSSSGLLEQYF	TGTGCCAGCAGTTCATCGGGCCTTCTCGAGCAGTACTTC
TRBJ1-5	TRBV28	.	.	CAGGTFEGNQPQHF	TGTGCCGGAGGGACTTTCGAGGGCAATCAGCCCCAGCATTTT
TRBJ2-1	TRBV5-6	.	.	CASSRQVLEQFF	TGTGCCAGCAGCCGACAGGTCCTGGAGCAGTTCTTC
TRBJ1-1	TRBV25-1	.	.	CASSDYYGLNTEAFF	TGTGCCAGCAGTGATTATTATGGCCTGAACACTGAAGCTTTCTTT
TRBJ2-3	TRBV28	few	TRBD1	CASSPDRGQLDTQYF	TGTGCCAGCAGCCCGGACAGGGGGCAGTTAGATACGCAGTATTTT
TRBJ2-1	TRBV7-9	medium-sized	.	CASSLAINPGDEQFF	TGTGCCAGCAGCTTAGCAATAAACCCTGGGGATGAGCAGTTCTTC
TRBJ1-2	TRBV4-1	.	TRBD1	CASSQDGTGGDGYGYTF	TGCGCCAGCAGCCAAGATGGGACAGGGGGCGATGGCTATGGCTACACCTTC
TRBJ1-2	TRBV25-1	.	.	CASSNQGMTYGYTF	TGTGCCAGCAGTAACCAGGGGATGACATATGGCTACACCTTC
TRBJ2-1	TRBV5-1	.	TRBD1	CASSFRDRVERDEQFF	TGCGCCAGCAGCTTCCGGGACAGGGTGGAGAGGGATGAGCAGTTCTTC
TRBJ2-1	TRBV5-5	few	.	CASSLTSGHGDNEQFF	TGTGCCAGCAGCTTGACATCTGGACACGGGGACAATGAGCAGTTCTTC
TRBJ2-7	TRBV5-1	few	TRBD1	CASSLTGTGSSYEQYF	TGCGCCAGCAGCTTGACCGGGACAGGATCATCCTACGAGCAGTACTTC
TRBJ2-1	TRBV5-1	few	.	CASSDWGNEQFF	TGCGCCAGCAGCGATTGGGGCAATGAGCAGTTCTTC
TRBJ2-7	TRBV27	once	.	CASSLSFAGEQYF	TGTGCCAGCAGTTTATCCTTTGCCGGGGAGCAGTACTTC
TRBJ1-1	TRBV2	.	.	CASSTRTAGGGDTEAFF	TGTGCCAGCAGTACCAGGACAGCCGGGGGAGGGGACACTGAAGCTTTCTTT
TRBJ1-1	TRBV2	few	.	CASKGATEAFF	TGTGCCAGCAAAGGGGCGACTGAAGCTTTCTTT
TRBJ2-3	TRBV6-1	many	TRBD2	CASSESEAGGLLDTQYF	TGTGCCAGCAGTGAAAGTGAAGCGGGAGGGCTTTTGGATACGCAGTATTTT
TRBJ2-4	TRBV11-2	.	.	CASSLEGTGRLAKNIQYF	TGTGCCAGCAGCCTCGAGGGGACTGGCAGACTAGCCAAAAACATTCAGTACTTC
TRBJ2-3	TRBV11-2	once	.	CASSLESFFSTDTQYF	TGTGCCAGCAGCTTAGAGAGCTTCTTTAGCACAGATACGCAGTATTTT
TRBJ2-1	TRBV28	.	.	CASSLGQPLSSYNEQFF	TGTGCCAGCAGTCTAGGACAGCCCCTAAGCTCCTACAATGAGCAGTTCTTC
TRBJ1-2	TRBV7-6	.	.	CASSLRGANYGYTF	TGTGCCAGCAGCTTAAGGGGTGCTAACTATGGCTACACCTTC
TRBJ2-5	TRBV7-3	.	TRBD1	CASSPGQGSSQYF	TGTGCCAGCAGCCCAGGACAGGGTTCCTCCCAGTACTTC
TRBJ2-3	TRBV7-9	.	.	CASSAPGSGTDTQYF	TGTGCCAGCAGCGCCCCAGGTTCCGGCACAGATACGCAGTATTTT
TRBJ2-7	TRBV7-9	.	TRBD1	CASRPGTGYEQYF	TGTGCCAGCAGACCCGGGACAGGCTACGAGCAGTACTTC
TRBJ1-4	TRBV9	.	TRBD1	CASSGGTVNEKLFF	TGTGCCAGCAGCGGCGGGACAGTCAACGAAAAACTGTTTTTT
TRBJ1-5	TRBV5-1	.	.	CASSPDLGQQPQHF	TGCGCCAGCAGCCCCGACTTGGGGCAACAGCCCCAGCATTTT
TRBJ1-1	TRBV7-8	.	.	CASSPPGWEAFF	TGTGCCAGCAGCCCTCCCGGCTGGGAAGCTTTCTTT
TRBJ2-3	TRBV7-9	.	.	CASSPKQTDTQYF	TGTGCCAGCAGTCCGAAACAGACAGATACGCAGTATTTT
TRBJ2-7	TRBV29-1	.	.	CSVVWESTSYEQYF	TGCAGCGTTGTGTGGGAATCAACCTCCTACGAGCAGTACTTC
TRBJ2-1	TRBV2	.	TRBD2	CASSGGEGHYNEQFF	TGTGCCAGCAGTGGCGGGGAGGGGCACTACAATGAGCAGTTCTTC
TRBJ2-1	TRBV13	.	.	CASSLGLGRYNEQFF	TGTGCCAGCAGCTTAGGCCTTGGGCGCTACAATGAGCAGTTCTTC
TRBJ1-4	TRBV5-1	.	.	CASSPRGGTNEKLFF	TGCGCCAGCAGCCCGCGCGGGGGGACTAATGAAAAACTGTTTTTT
TRBJ1-5	TRBV7-2	.	.	CASTQGTQPQHF	TGTGCCAGCACGCAGGGGACGCAGCCCCAGCATTTT
TRBJ2-1	TRBV7-9	.	.	CASSLEGERRYNEQFF	TGTGCCAGCAGCTTAGAGGGGGAAAGGAGGTACAATGAGCAGTTCTTC
TRBJ2-1	TRBV5-1	few	TRBD1	CASSLGTGPGDEQFF	TGCGCCAGCAGCTTGGGGACAGGTCCAGGGGATGAGCAGTTCTTC
TRBJ1-4	TRBV7-8	once	TRBD1	CASSLGTGTEKLFF	TGTGCCAGCAGCTTAGGGACAGGGACGGAAAAACTGTTTTTT
TRBJ2-2	TRBV27	few	.	CASRVSTGELFF	TGTGCCAGCAGGGTTAGCACCGGGGAGCTGTTTTTT
TRBJ2-2	TRBV5-1	.	.	CASGTGSTGELFF	TGCGCCAGTGGGACGGGAAGCACCGGGGAGCTGTTTTTT
TRBJ1-2	TRBV27	.	TRBD1	CASRQGSYGYTF	TGTGCCAGCAGACAGGGGAGCTATGGCTACACCTTC
TRBJ1-1	TRBV2	.	.	CASGGRGYGTEAFF	TGTGCCAGCGGCGGAAGGGGTTACGGCACTGAAGCTTTCTTT
TRBJ2-3	TRBV7-2	.	TRBD2	CASSFGTSGRARTDTQYF	TGTGCCAGCAGCTTCGGGACTAGCGGGAGGGCCCGCACAGATACGCAGTATTTT
TRBJ2-1	TRBV7-9	few	TRBD2	CASSSVDSGNNRYEQFF	TGTGCCAGCAGCTCTGTCGATAGCGGGAACAATCGGTATGAGCAGTTCTTC
TRBJ1-2	TRBV4-1	few	.	CASSQSQPTNYGYTF	TGCGCCAGCAGCCAATCCCAGCCAACTAACTATGGCTACACCTTC
TRBJ2-7	TRBV29-1	few	TRBD2	CSVGSGRTDYEQYF	TGCAGCGTGGGTAGCGGGAGGACCGACTACGAGCAGTACTTC